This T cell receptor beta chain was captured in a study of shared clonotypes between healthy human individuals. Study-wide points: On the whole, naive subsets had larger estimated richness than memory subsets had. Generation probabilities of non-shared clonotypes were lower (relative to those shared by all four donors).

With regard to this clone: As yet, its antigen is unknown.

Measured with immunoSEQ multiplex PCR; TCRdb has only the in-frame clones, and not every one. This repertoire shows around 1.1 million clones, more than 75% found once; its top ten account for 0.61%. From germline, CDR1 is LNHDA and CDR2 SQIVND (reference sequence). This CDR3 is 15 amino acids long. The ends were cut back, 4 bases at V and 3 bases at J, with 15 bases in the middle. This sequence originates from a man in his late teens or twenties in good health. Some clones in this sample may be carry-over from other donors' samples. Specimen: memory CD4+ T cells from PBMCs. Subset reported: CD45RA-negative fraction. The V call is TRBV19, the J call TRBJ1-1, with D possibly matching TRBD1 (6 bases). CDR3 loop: CASSTKQGVDTEAFF. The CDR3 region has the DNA TGTGCCAGTAGTACGAAACAGGGCGTGGACACTGAAGCTTTCTTT.